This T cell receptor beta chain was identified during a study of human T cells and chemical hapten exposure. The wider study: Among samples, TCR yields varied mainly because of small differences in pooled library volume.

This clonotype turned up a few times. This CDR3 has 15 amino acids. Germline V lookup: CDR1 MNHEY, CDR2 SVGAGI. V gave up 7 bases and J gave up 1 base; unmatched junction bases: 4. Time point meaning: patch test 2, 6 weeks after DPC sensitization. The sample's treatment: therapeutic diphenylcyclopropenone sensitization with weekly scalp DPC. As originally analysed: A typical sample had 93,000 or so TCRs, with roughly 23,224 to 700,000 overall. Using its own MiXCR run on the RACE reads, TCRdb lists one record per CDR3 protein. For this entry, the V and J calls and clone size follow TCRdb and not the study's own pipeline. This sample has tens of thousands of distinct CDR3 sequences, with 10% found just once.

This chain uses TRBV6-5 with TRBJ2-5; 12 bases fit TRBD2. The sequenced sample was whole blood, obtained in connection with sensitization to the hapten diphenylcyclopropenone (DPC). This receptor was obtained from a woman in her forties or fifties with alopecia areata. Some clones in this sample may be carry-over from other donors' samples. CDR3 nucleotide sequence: TGTGCCAGCACTCCGGGACTAGCGGGCCAAGAGACCCAGTACTTC. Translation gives CASTPGLAGQETQYF.